This T cell receptor (beta chain) was retrieved from a study of beta chain features in type 1 diabetes. Germline values: CDR1 SGHRS, CDR2 YFSETQ. V shed 2 bases and J 6 bases; nucleotides not matched to a gene: 5. The CDR3 extends over 15 amino acids. Expressed TCRB transcripts were sequenced because the entire RNA isolate underwent reverse transcription. Repertoires were generated with immunoSEQ multiplex PCR, while TCRdb's copy carries only in-frame clones and drops some. Among 200,000 to 250,000 clones listed, over 7.5% were seen once. CD4+ naive, central memory, regulatory and stem cell-like memory cells were sorted via CD45RO/CCR7/CD25/CD127/CD95/CD27.

The chain couples TRBV5-1 to TRBJ1-2, with 12 bases matching TRBD1. The sequenced material came from naive CD4+ T cells from blood. The origin of this receptor is a woman younger than 35 in good health. CDR3 sequence reads: CASSLPGTGGNGYTF. The CDR3 DNA is TGCGCCAGCAGCTTACCCGGGACAGGGGGCAATGGCTACACCTTC.